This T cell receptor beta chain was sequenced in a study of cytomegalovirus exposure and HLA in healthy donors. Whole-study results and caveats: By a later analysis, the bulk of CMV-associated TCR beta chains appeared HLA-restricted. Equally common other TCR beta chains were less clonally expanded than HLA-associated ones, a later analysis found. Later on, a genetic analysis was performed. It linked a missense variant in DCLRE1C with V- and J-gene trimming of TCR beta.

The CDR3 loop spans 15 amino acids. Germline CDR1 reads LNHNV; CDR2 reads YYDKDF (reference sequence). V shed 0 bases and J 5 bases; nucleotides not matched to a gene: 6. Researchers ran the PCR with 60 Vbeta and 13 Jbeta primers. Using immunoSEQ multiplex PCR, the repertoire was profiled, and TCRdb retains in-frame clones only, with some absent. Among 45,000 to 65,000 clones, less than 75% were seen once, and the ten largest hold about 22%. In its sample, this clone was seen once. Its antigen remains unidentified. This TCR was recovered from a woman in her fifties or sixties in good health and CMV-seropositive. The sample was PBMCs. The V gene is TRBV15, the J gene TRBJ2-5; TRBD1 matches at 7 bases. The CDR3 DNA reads TGTGCCACCAGCAGAGATATCAGGGGGAAGGAGACCCAGTACTTC. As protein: CATSRDIRGKETQYF.